The present TCR beta chain was sequenced within a study of cytomegalovirus exposure and HLA in healthy donors. Study results and caveats: On later analysis, the bulk of CMV-associated TCR beta chains appeared to be HLA-restricted. Productive status was seen about 87% or about 30% of the time for most TCR beta V segments in an earlier analysis.

The PCR used 60 Vbeta and 13 Jbeta primers. Authors' analysis steps: Approximately 78 million unique TCR beta chains, approximately 11 million of them shared, were counted by a later analysis. Measured with immunoSEQ multiplex PCR; TCRdb has only the in-frame clones, and not every one. The DNA was the basis for D and trimming; V, J and clone size are from that table. The data contain some 130,000 clones, roughly 80% of them singletons. The CDR3 is 14 amino acids. Germline loops: CDR1 ENHRY, CDR2 SYGVKD. Trimming cost V 6 bases and J 4 bases, with 15 bases left between them. On this clone itself: As yet, its antigen is unknown.

Input material: PBMCs. The TCR was taken from a man aged 25 to 40 in good health and CMV-seronegative. The chain employs TRBV10-3 and TRBJ1-1; perhaps TRBD1 as D (6 bases). The DNA of the CDR3 is TGTGCCATCAGCGTTGGAATGGACAGCACTGAAGCTTTCTTT. It is translated as CAISVGMDSTEAFF.